The 23 T cell receptor beta chains reported below all come from one sample, sequenced in a study of regulatory T cells in long-lasting Graves disease. Regarding time point: newly diagnosed GD, antithyroid drugs for less than 3 months. PBMC-extracted RNA yielded the TCR library. iRepertoire HTBI primers and Arm-PCR of CDR3 regions built TCR beta libraries. TCRdb reprocessed the multiplex PCR reads with MiXCR, giving one entry per CDR3 protein. The data contain a few hundred thousand distinct CDR3 sequences, over 20% of them singletons. Sequences were derived from peripheral blood mononuclear cells (PBMCs), sampled at new diagnosis, from a patient treated with antithyroid drugs. All receptors come from a female donor with Graves disease.

Only a few counts were recorded for this clonotype. The chain has TRBV20-1 and TRBJ2-2; TRBD1 agrees at 7 bases. Looked up from germline, CDR1 is DFQATT and CDR2 is SNEGSKA (reference sequence). Losses at the gene ends were 6 bases for V and 4 bases for J; bases not matched to a gene: 8. The CDR3 is 14 residues long. In nucleotides, the CDR3 is TGCAGTGCATCCACAGGGGCGGGCACCGGGGAGCTGTTTTTT. This codes for CSASTGAGTGELFF.

The chain has TRBV5-4 and TRBJ2-3; D assignment may be TRBD1 or TRBD2 (5 bases each). Germline lookup yields CDR1 SGHNT and CDR2 YYREEE (reference sequence). This CDR3 is built from 14 residues. V lost 1 base and J 0 bases, leaving 6 bases between the germline ends. The CDR3 DNA reads TGTGCCAGCAGCTTGTGGGGGAGCACAGATACGCAGTATTTT. Translating it yields CASSLWGSTDTQYF. The full variable domain, in which reference TRBV5-4 and TRBJ2-3 provide the parts outside the CDR3, is ETGVTQSPTHLIKTRGQQVTLRCSSQSGHNTVSWYQQALGQGPQFIFQYYREEENGRGNFPPRFSGLQFPNYSSELNVNALELDDSALYLCASSLWGSTDTQYFGPGTRLTVL.

This clonotype came up once. V usage is TRBV7-9 and J usage is TRBJ2-5; 7 positions match TRBD1. The V segment lost 4 bases and the J segment 1 base; nucleotides outside the gene matches: 6. The germline V gene encodes CDR1 SEHNR and CDR2 FQNEAQ (reference sequence). The CDR3 length is 15 residues. CDR3 sequence (DNA): TGTGCCAGCAGCTCAGAGTGGGACAGCCAAGAGACCCAGTACTTC. The encoded protein is CASSSEWDSQETQYF. Drawing the rest from reference TRBV7-9 and TRBJ2-5, the complete variable domain is DTGVSQNPRHKITKRGQNVTFRCDPISEHNRLYWYRQTLGQGPEFLTYFQNEAQLEKSRLLSDRFSAERPKGSFSTLEIQRTEQGDSAMYLCASSSEWDSQETQYFGPGTRLLVL.

As regards this clonotype: A much larger clonotype is one base distant, so this may be a read error. The CDR3 does not close with the conserved phenylalanine or tryptophan, likely indicating a read error. This chain uses TRBV20-1 with TRBJ2-3, with 11 bases lining up with TRBD2. CDR3 length equals 17 residues. Germline CDR1 reads DFQATT; CDR2 reads SNEGSKA (reference sequence). The V segment lost 3 bases and the J segment 7 bases; nucleotides outside the gene matches: 15. The CDR3 DNA follows: TGCAGTGCTAGCAGAGAAAGTAGGACTAGCGGGTTAAATACGCAGTATCTT. It is translated as CSASRESRTSGLNTQYL.

This clonotype has a count of ten or more. The rearrangement joins TRBV6-1 to TRBJ1-1; D is ambiguous. The CDR3 spans 13 residues. Trimming took 6 bases from V and 6 from J, leaving 14 bases between them. Germline V lookup: CDR1 MNHNS, CDR2 SASEGT. The CDR3 nucleotides are TGTGCCAGCAGGAGTCCGGGCTTCCCTGAAGCTTTCTTT. Translation gives CASRSPGFPEAFF.

In this sample, this clonotype turned up many times. V and J are TRBV5-6 and TRBJ2-7; 8 bases map to TRBD1. The length of the CDR3 is 13 residues. Trimming removed 4 bases from V and 7 bases from J; junction bases left unmatched: 7. Germline assignment: CDR1 SGHDT and CDR2 YYEEEE. For the CDR3, the DNA is TGTGCCAGCAGCCTTCAGGGGGCGGAAGAGCAGTACTTC. It is translated as CASSLQGAEEQYF.

The chain combines TRBV5-1 with TRBJ1-5; no clear D gene. The V end lost 0 bases, the J end lost 4 bases, and 5 bases lay between the germline ends. CDR1 and CDR2 (germline): SGHRS, YFSETQ. CDR3 length: 13 amino acids. This CDR3 is CASSLDPNQPQHF. The CDR3 DNA follows: TGCGCCAGCAGCTTGGATCCGAATCAGCCCCAGCATTTT.

This clonotype was seen many times. The CDR3 DNA is TGTGCCAGCAGTCTTGACAGTCAAGACTATGGCTACACCTTC. Its protein is CASSLDSQDYGYTF. The rearrangement links TRBV28 to TRBJ1-2; possibly TRBD1 for D (5 bases). CDR3 length: 14 amino acids. V dropped 5 bases and J dropped 3 bases, with 13 bases sitting between them. Germline V gives CDR1 MDHEN, CDR2 SYDVKM.

There are many counts of this clonotype. The chain recombines TRBV29-1 with TRBJ1-1; 7 nucleotides align to TRBD1. V gave up 5 bases and J gave up 2 bases; unmatched junction bases: 5. The CDR3 is 13 amino acids. Germline CDR1 reads SQVTM; CDR2 reads ANQGSEA. The CDR3 protein is CSVRQGSNTEAFF. In DNA, the CDR3 is TGCAGCGTTCGACAGGGCAGCAACACTGAAGCTTTCTTT.

This clonotype was seen ten or more times. This sequence joins TRBV20-1 and TRBJ2-1; no definite D call. V lost 3 bases and J lost 0, with 6 bases in between. This CDR3 is built from 13 residues. Germline values: CDR1 DFQATT, CDR2 SNEGSKA (reference sequence). CDR3 sequence (DNA): TGCAGTGCTAGGGGCTACTCCTACAATGAGCAGTTCTTC. Translating gives CSARGYSYNEQFF.

This clonotype turned up a few times. This chain connects TRBV9 to TRBJ1-2; the match to TRBD1 covers 9 bases. CDR1 is SGDLS, CDR2 YYNGEE, per germline. This CDR3 is built from 12 residues. After removal of 7 bases from V and 8 bases from J, the junction contained 6 bases not matched to a gene. The CDR3 nucleotides read TGTGCCAGCGAACAGGGGGCGCGGGGCTACACCTTC. Protein sequence: CASEQGARGYTF. Full variable domain (missing parts from reference TRBV9 and TRBJ1-2): DSGVTQTPKHLITATGQRVTLRCSPRSGDLSVYWYQQSLDQGLQFLIQYYNGEERAKGNILERFSAQQFPDLHSELNLSSLELGDSALYFCASEQGARGYTFGSGTRLTVV.

The chain couples TRBV7-9 to TRBJ1-1; no firm D call. Trimming shortened V by 2 bases and J by 2 bases, and 6 bases separated the two germline ends. The germline V gene encodes CDR1 SEHNR and CDR2 FQNEAQ (reference sequence). The CDR3 consists of 13 residues. The CDR3: CASSLLTNTEAFF. CDR3 nucleotide sequence: TGTGCCAGCAGCTTATTAACTAACACTGAAGCTTTCTTT.

Ten or more counts support this clonotype. The chain is built from TRBV13 and TRBJ2-3; D ambiguous. Per the germline V gene, CDR1 is PRHDT and CDR2 is FYEKMQ (reference sequence). The V and J ends lost 5 bases and 7 bases respectively, with 10 bases between them. This CDR3 spans 12 amino acids. The chain's CDR3 is CASSQILNTQYF. DNA for the CDR3: TGTGCCAGCAGCCAAATATTGAATACGCAGTATTTT.

A note on this clonotype: This may arise from a read error, as a much more abundant clone is one base away. This is likely a read error, given that the CDR3 carries no conserved phenylalanine or tryptophan at its end. This chain uses TRBV12-3 or TRBV12-4 with TRBJ2-1; maybe TRBD1 (6 bases). The CDR3 spans 18 residues. The ends were cut back, 7 bases at V and 5 bases at J, with 27 bases in the middle. DNA for the CDR3: TGTGCCAGCAATACCCGCAGGGGCGGATTTGGTTCCAACAATGAGCAGTTCTCC. Translating it yields CASNTRRGGFGSNNEQFS.

This clonotype was recorded at least ten times. The chain is built from TRBV24-1 and TRBJ2-1; D unresolved. Germline V gene sequence: CDR1 KGHDR, CDR2 SFDVKD. The CDR3 spans 16 residues. V was cut by 3 bases and J by 1 base, with 12 bases left in between. CDR3 DNA sequence: TGTGCCACCAGTGATACCGGACGTGGGTCCTACAATGAGCAGTTCTTC. The encoded protein is CATSDTGRGSYNEQFF.

Relative to its sample, this clonotype is medium-sized (0.01 to 0.1%). The J gene is TRBJ1-1, the V gene TRBV28, with a weak D call TRBD1 (6 bases). The V gene lost 3 bases and the J gene lost 4 bases, with 9 bases spanning the gap. CDR3 length: 13 residues. Germline assignment: CDR1 MDHEN and CDR2 SYDVKM. The CDR3 here is CASSFLTGTEAFF. The CDR3 DNA follows: TGTGCCAGCAGTTTTCTGACAGGCACTGAAGCTTTCTTT.

In its sample, this clonotype was seen many times. The chain links TRBV7-2 to TRBJ2-4; no definite D call. Germline values: CDR1 SGHTA, CDR2 FQGNSA. The CDR3 contains 15 residues. Trimming pared 1 base from V and 6 bases from J, leaving 13 bases between. CDR3 loop: CASSLVSSPGNIQYF. The CDR3 nucleotides are TGTGCCAGCAGCTTAGTTTCCAGCCCAGGAAACATTCAGTACTTC.

This clonotype occurred a few times. The chain uses TRBV14 and TRBJ2-3, with no clear D. The CDR3 covers 14 residues. The germline CDR1 and CDR2 sequences are SGHDN and FVKESK. V lost 6 bases, J lost 2 bases, and 12 bases lay in between. CDR3 loop: CASSPDPLTDTQYF. The DNA of the CDR3 is TGTGCCAGCAGTCCGGATCCGCTCACAGATACGCAGTATTTT.

This clonotype was detected many times. The chain links TRBV2 to TRBJ1-4; 7 nucleotides agree with TRBD1. The V gene's germline CDR1 is SNHLY and CDR2 FYNNEI. J was trimmed by 6 bases and V by 6 bases; bases with no gene match: 4. The CDR3 loop spans 13 amino acids. Written as DNA, the CDR3 is TGTGCCAGCAGACAAACAGGGGATGAAAAACTGTTTTTT. Translation: CASRQTGDEKLFF.

In the case of this clonotype: A far larger clone is just one base off, so this is likely a read error. This chain joins TRBV11-2 and TRBJ2-2; the D gene is possibly TRBD2 (6 bases). There are 14 residues in the CDR3. The germline CDR1 and CDR2 sequences are SGHAT and FQNNGV. CDR3 in DNA: TGTGCCAGCAGCTCCCCGACTAGTTCCGGGGGGCTGTTTTTT. Protein: CASSSPTSSGGLFF. The whole variable domain, remainder taken from reference TRBV11-2 and TRBJ2-2, is EAGVAQSPRYKIIEKRQSVAFWCNPISGHATLYWYQQILGQGPKLLIQFQNNGVVDDSQLPKDRFSAERLKGVDSTLKIQPAKLEDSAVYLCASSSPTSSGGLFFGEGSRLTVL.

This clonotype came up many times. The V and J genes are TRBV20-1 and TRBJ2-7; 8 bases fit TRBD2. The germline V gene has CDR1 DFQATT and CDR2 SNEGSKA (reference sequence). The CDR3 spans 13 residues. Losses at the gene ends were 5 bases for V and 1 base for J; bases not matched to a gene: 4. The CDR3 DNA follows: TGCAGTGCTGGAGCGGGGGAGTCCTACGAGCAGTACTTC. Residues: CSAGAGESYEQYF.

This rearrangement joins TRBV18 to TRBJ2-2, with TRBD1 matching 8 bases. The CDR3 is made up of 16 amino acids. Germline V CDR1 and CDR2: KGHSH, LQKENI. V gave up 3 bases and J gave up 3 bases; unmatched junction bases: 6. CDR3 in amino acids: CASSPPGTGHTGELFF. Here the CDR3 DNA reads TGTGCCAGCTCACCTCCCGGGACAGGCCACACCGGGGAGCTGTTTTTT.

V is TRBV7-9 and J is TRBJ2-3; 10 bases line up with TRBD2. With 5 bases clipped from V and 0 bases from J, the junction kept 8 bases outside the gene matches. The CDR3 has 17 amino acids. The germline V gene encodes CDR1 SEHNR and CDR2 FQNEAQ (reference sequence). The chain's CDR3 is CASSPRTSGESTDTQYF. The CDR3 nucleotides are TGTGCCAGCAGCCCAAGGACTAGCGGAGAAAGCACAGATACGCAGTATTTT. Drawing the rest from reference TRBV7-9 and TRBJ2-3, the complete variable domain is DTGVSQNPRHKITKRGQNVTFRCDPISEHNRLYWYRQTLGQGPEFLTYFQNEAQLEKSRLLSDRFSAERPKGSFSTLEIQRTEQGDSAMYLCASSPRTSGESTDTQYFGPGTRLTVL.